What follows are 7 T cell receptor beta chains derived from one specimen sequenced in a study of Tregs in tolerant kidney transplant recipients. TCRdb's table, derived via immunoSEQ multiplex PCR, lists solely in-frame clones and lacks some. The sample features tens of thousands of clones, with 1.8% in its top ten. Related graft donors supplied nonmyeloablative bone marrow transplants, and mixed chimerism was transient. This specimen was CD4+ T cells from blood (PBMCs), taken 24 months after the transplant. Receptor source: a human patient who received a combined kidney and bone marrow transplant. These T cells may partly come from the graft donor.

As regards this clone: With the read ending 3 residues before the CDR3 end, the germline J gene is used to fill in that end. The chain joins TRBV7-8 to TRBJ2-3; 8 nucleotides match TRBD2. CDR1 is SGHVS, CDR2 FQNEAQ, per germline. After removal of 8 bases from V and 1 base from J, the junction contained 2 bases not matched to a gene. The CDR3 is 13 residues long. The part of the CDR3 DNA that was read is TGTGCCAGCCGAGCGGGGGGCACAGATACG. This encodes CASRAGGTDT. The full CDR3 reads CASRAGGTDTQYF.

The covered CDR3 bases are TGTGCCAGCTCCCCCGGGGATCAAGAGACC. Protein sequence: CASSPGDQET. The full CDR3 reads CASSPGDQETQYF. The chain carries TRBV18 and TRBJ2-5; D possibly corresponds to TRBD2 (5 bases). The CDR3 end lies 3 residues beyond the end of the read and is filled in from the germline J gene. CDR1 is KGHSH, CDR2 LQKENI, per germline. This CDR3 region has 13 residues. Trimming removed 6 bases from V and 2 bases from J, with 10 bases in between.

Of note for this clone: The CDR3 extends 3 residues past the end of the read, so its final part is completed from the germline J gene. The genes are TRBV5-3 and TRBJ2-7; D possibly corresponds to TRBD2 (5 bases). TRBV5-3 is sorted into the ORF group, with uncertain function. The CDR3 spans 15 residues. V lost 3 bases, J lost 0 bases, and 13 bases lay in between. Incomplete CDR3 DNA: TGTGCCAGAAGCTGGCCGAGGACTGTCTCCTACGAG. This sequence encodes CARSWPRTVSYE. The full-length CDR3 reads as CARSWPRTVSYEQYF.

Concerning this clone itself: With the read ending 3 residues before the CDR3 end, the germline J gene is used to fill in that end. The genes are TRBV18 and TRBJ1-2; D unclear. The V end was cut by 2 bases, the J end by 3 bases, with 13 bases between. Germline V gives CDR1 KGHSH, CDR2 LQKENI. The CDR3 totals 15 residues. The CDR3 spells CASSPATVEHYGYTF. The CDR3 bases that were read are TGTGCCAGCTCACCAGCTACAGTCGAACACTATGGC.

In the case of this clone: The read falls 3 residues short of the CDR3 end, and the missing part is taken from the germline J gene. This chain joins TRBV6-8 and TRBJ2-4; no clear D. V shed 6 bases and J shed 0 bases, with 9 bases lying between them. Germline-derived CDR1 and CDR2 are MNHGY and SAAAGT. This CDR3 spans 14 amino acids. CDR3 DNA, as far as it was read: TGTGCCAGCAGGAACGCAGGAGCCAAAAACATT. Protein sequence: CASRNAGAKNI. The whole CDR3 reads CASRNAGAKNIQYF.

Note on this clone: Sequencing ends 3 residues short of the CDR3 end; the germline J gene provides the rest. The chain employs TRBV29-1 and TRBJ1-1; 8 bases align to TRBD1. The CDR3 sequence is 14 residues long. Germline lookup yields CDR1 SQVTM and CDR2 ANQGSEA. Trimming took 7 bases from V and 2 from J; bases not matched to a gene: 9. CDR3 DNA (partial): TGCAGCGCCCGCCCCGGACAGGGTAACACTGAA. This sequence encodes CSARPGQGNTE. The entire CDR3 protein is CSARPGQGNTEAFF.

Remarks on this clone: The sequence runs out 3 residues before the end of the CDR3; the remainder is reconstructed from the germline J gene. The chain links TRBV9 to TRBJ2-3, with 9 bases matching TRBD2. The CDR3 covers 15 residues. V gave up 0 bases and J gave up 7 bases; unmatched junction bases: 6. Germline V CDR1 and CDR2: SGDLS, YYNGEE. CDR3 DNA, as far as it was read: TGTGCCAGCAGCGTAGAAGGTAGCGGGAGAAATACG. It codes for CASSVEGSGRNT. The CDR3 in its entirety is CASSVEGSGRNTQYF.